This T cell receptor (beta chain) came from a study of OX40 agonist ivuxolimab in advanced cancers. General notes on the study: The costimulatory receptor OX40 (CD134) was targeted by ivuxolimab, a fully human IgG2 agonistic monoclonal antibody. Intravenous ivuxolimab was administered to patients every 2 weeks at six dose levels: 0.01, 0.1, 0.3, 1.5, 3 and 10 mg/kg. Of the approximately 54 patients in dose escalation, about 20 had hepatocellular carcinoma, about 15 had melanoma, 9 had renal cell carcinoma and 9 had head and neck cancer. In the dose-escalation cohort, around four fifths of patients were male, and the mean age was approximately 55 years, with a range of about 20 to 90. Patients were allowed to have had prior anti-PD-1, anti-PD-L1 or anti-CTLA-4 therapy, and 30% to 50% of the dose-escalation patients had previously received checkpoint inhibitors. Partial responses occurred in three dose-escalation patients: two with cutaneous melanoma and one with hepatocellular carcinoma. Peripheral TCRbeta sequencing aimed to test whether ivuxolimab altered TCR sequence diversity and caused clonal T-cell expansion. The paper describes the monotherapy dose-escalation part (N ≈ 52 patients) of the phase I trial of ivuxolimab.

Genomic DNA was extracted from sorted cells for sequencing of the TCRbeta CDR3 region. The immunoSEQ Assay was used for sequencing of TCRbeta CDR3 regions. This immuneACCESS table, as held by TCRdb, lists in-frame sequences with V and J called but not all clones. Of the missing ones, under half trace to an unresolved V gene in checked studies; the others have no known cause. This sample lists 20,000 to 30,000 clones; 79% were detected once. The top ten clones comprise about 13% of the sample. Of note for this clone: This clone's antigen is unknown. No per-base quality is available; no much larger clone lies one base away.

Trimming takes 3 bases from V and 0 bases from J, and the germline ends sit 8 bases apart. The CDR3, cysteine through phenylalanine, is 13 amino acids long. Left in the record is the CDR3 DNA by itself, 39 bases read in frame from the first base. The CDR1 and CDR2 encoded by the germline V gene (reference sequence) are GTSNPN and SVGIG. Patients with a history of autoimmune disease or receiving systemic immunosuppression were excluded from the trial. Peripheral blood for TCR sequencing was collected from all dose cohorts at baseline, on cycle 4 day 1, and on cycle 7 day 1. Samples came from an open-label, multicenter, first-in-human phase I dose-escalation trial of ivuxolimab. Adults with locally advanced or metastatic head and neck squamous cell, hepatocellular, melanoma or renal cell carcinoma were enrolled in the trial. Before TCR sequencing, CD4+ T cells and CD8+ T cells from peripheral blood were sorted into separate populations.

What the authors observed across the whole study: At doses of 0.1 to 3.0 mg/kg, clonal expansion of both CD4+ and CD8+ blood T cells was observed from baseline to week 6. After ivuxolimab, CD8+ T cells had more expanded clones than CD4+ T cells on average. Low levels of normalized T-cell clonal expansion were also shown by some nonresponding patients. Antigen specificity was not determined for the clonally expanded peripheral T cells. In partial responders in the 0.1-3.0 mg/kg groups, normalized peripheral clonal expansion was found to be among the lowest, especially among CD8+ T cells.

The sequence is built from TRBV30 and TRBJ1-1, with no reliable assignment of the D segment. The sequencing here drew on CD4+ or CD8+ T cells sorted from blood, taken in a trial of the OX40 agonist ivuxolimab. This TCR derives from an adult with an advanced solid tumor such as melanoma, head and neck, liver or kidney cancer. The DNA sequence is TGTGCCTGGAGCGTCAGCATGAACACTGAAGCTTTCTTT. Its translation reads: CAWSVSMNTEAFF.